Listed below are T cell receptor beta chains from one sample, sequenced in a study of shared clonotypes between healthy human individuals. Assay used: immunoSEQ multiplex PCR; TCRdb lists only in-frame clones, some missing. Here the sample spans about 380,000 clones, just over 95% being singletons. Sequenced material: memory CD8+ T cells sorted from blood. These receptors were collected from a man aged 30-40 years in good health. The CDR3 runs from the conserved cysteine through the conserved F or W. D genes are given only for firm matches. Size is stated for part of the rows, as once, few or many counts, or as a class when the clone is expanded.

D gene,J gene,clone size,V gene,CDR3 protein
TRBD2,TRBJ2-4,-,TRBV4-2,CASSQEVFLAGGSKNIQYF
-,TRBJ2-1,-,TRBV6-6,CASRALGTYNEQFF
-,TRBJ2-4,-,TRBV9,CASSVDGGRIQYF
-,TRBJ1-2,-,TRBV7-2,CASSLGADQPYGYTF
-,TRBJ2-7,-,TRBV9,CASSRQAGHEQYF
-,TRBJ2-7,-,TRBV7-2,CASSLGVRAGHYEQYF
-,TRBJ2-2,-,TRBV5-1,CASSLVGNTGELFF
-,TRBJ2-1,-,TRBV19,CASSMFWGNNEQFF
-,TRBJ1-3,-,TRBV11-3,CASSLASEGGNTIYF
TRBD1,TRBJ2-7,-,TRBV6-1,CASRDRGYYEQYF
-,TRBJ2-5,-,TRBV15,CATSRDWTAETQYF
TRBD1,TRBJ2-1,-,TRBV5-1,CASSLGQQYNEQFF
TRBD1,TRBJ1-2,-,TRBV7-9,CASSLATGGYGYTF
-,TRBJ2-5,-,TRBV2,CASSGGPRETQYF
-,TRBJ1-1,once,TRBV10-3,CANKLPRGLRNTEAFF
TRBD1,TRBJ1-1,-,TRBV13,CASSYADRGNTEAFF
-,TRBJ1-2,-,TRBV2,CASSERGLDYGYTF
TRBD2,TRBJ2-7,-,TRBV28,CASRIAGEWYEQYF
-,TRBJ1-2,-,TRBV5-1,CASSLADRSDGYTF
TRBD2,TRBJ2-4,-,TRBV7-8,CASSPGLAVKNIQYF
-,TRBJ2-1,-,TRBV15,CATSPRSGSTVEFF
-,TRBJ2-3,-,TRBV28,CATKGGRATDTQYF
-,TRBJ2-2,once,TRBV28,CASSLRPPWWGTGELFF
-,TRBJ1-2,-,TRBV10-1,CASSSGGYGYTF
-,TRBJ1-1,few,TRBV4-2,CASSQVFRGDTEAFF
-,TRBJ1-2,-,TRBV30,CAWRRRGGDGYTF
-,TRBJ2-7,-,TRBV25-1,CASSVRGYEQYF
TRBD2,TRBJ2-1,-,TRBV11-2,CASSPLERLAGEQFF
-,TRBJ1-4,-,TRBV5-1,CASSLDARGEKLFF
TRBD1,TRBJ2-5,-,TRBV5-5,CASSLVYTGEKETQYF
-,TRBJ2-7,-,TRBV5-6,CASSLGGAAYEQYF
-,TRBJ1-1,once,TRBV9,CASSVGGTTEAFF
-,TRBJ2-7,-,TRBV5-1,CASSLFAGSYEQYF
-,TRBJ2-7,-,TRBV6-5,CASRRGLRYEQYF
-,TRBJ2-5,-,TRBV13,CVSSLAPGETQYF
-,TRBJ1-3,-,TRBV2,CASSETGGNTIYF
-,TRBJ2-1,-,TRBV18,CASSRPGLTVNEQFF
TRBD1,TRBJ1-1,-,TRBV10-3,CASTGQGTEAFF
TRBD2,TRBJ2-7,once,TRBV10-3,CAIRGLSGTILYEQYF
-,TRBJ1-5,-,TRBV7-9,CASSLRTSWPQHF
TRBD1,TRBJ1-6,-,TRBV10-3,CAIRGTVHNSPLHF
TRBD1,TRBJ2-1,-,TRBV9,CASSATSGTGKNNEQFF
TRBD1,TRBJ1-2,-,TRBV5-5,CASSLGYPGQGREGYTF
TRBD1,TRBJ1-3,-,TRBV2,CASSDRGTPYTIYF
-,TRBJ1-3,-,TRBV10-2,CASSESKAPASGNTIYF
-,TRBJ2-7,-,TRBV5-6,CASCPGRAYEQYF
TRBD1,TRBJ2-1,-,TRBV25-1,CASSEYGAGTGKVQFF
TRBD1,TRBJ2-3,-,TRBV11-3,CASSSTGSTDAQYF
TRBD1,TRBJ2-7,-,TRBV7-9,CASSHGQGYEQYF